This T cell receptor beta chain came from a study of T-cell memory formation after mild COVID-19. Findings of the study overall: CD4+ contracting clones lay mainly in CM and EM, CD8+ ones in EMRA.

This clonotype was detected ten times or more. Antigen unknown. TCRdb re-called the 5' RACE reads with MiXCR, one entry per CDR3 protein. The sample lists approximately 150,000 distinct CDR3 sequences, 5.5% to 7% occurring once. The TCR sequence derives from an adult woman who had mild COVID-19 (a few samples of this study predate the infection). Cell type and time point are not known. The sequencing input was PBMCs or a T cell subset sorted from them (not recorded which).

In DNA form, the CDR3 reads TGTGCCAGCAGCCAGGCTAGCGGAGGCACAGATACGCAGTATTTT. Translating gives CASSQASGGTDTQYF. The chain links TRBV4-2 to TRBJ2-3; 7 nucleotides agree with TRBD2. Germline assignment: CDR1 LGHNA and CDR2 YNFKEQ. This CDR3 region has 15 residues. J gave up 1 base and V 3 bases, and 4 bases lay outside the gene matches.